These 17 T cell receptor beta chains were sequenced from one sample in a study of blood T cell repertoires in COVID-19. This table comes from immunoSEQ multiplex PCR, and its TCRdb copy is limited to in-frame clones, with some not included. The sample lists about 190,000 clones, over 70% seen once, with roughly 17% in the top ten. Sequenced material: peripheral blood. The source is a man between 60 and 75 years old with active or convalescent COVID-19.

The V and J genes are TRBV27 and TRBJ2-1; tentative D call: TRBD1 (6 bases). The CDR3 covers 15 residues. Germline loops: CDR1 MNHEY, CDR2 SMNVEV (reference sequence). V was pared by 7 bases and J by 4 bases, with 17 bases between. The CDR3, as DNA: TGTGCCAGCACGAGGGGTAGGGGGTTTTACAATGAGCAGTTCTTC. It is translated as CASTRGRGFYNEQFF.

In its sample, this clone was seen once. The chain uses TRBV7-8 and TRBJ1-6; 7 bases are shared with TRBD1. CDR1 is SGHVS, CDR2 FQNEAQ, per germline. The CDR3 spans 15 residues. Trimming took 3 bases from V and 7 from J; bases not matched to a gene: 6. CDR3 nucleotide sequence: TGTGCCAGCAGCTTCCCGACAGGGCCGAATTCACCCCTCCACTTT. This encodes CASSFPTGPNSPLHF.

The chain carries TRBV5-1 and TRBJ1-1; D gene unclear. Trimming shortened V by 4 bases and J by 0 bases, and 7 bases separated the two germline ends. This CDR3 has 13 amino acids. The germline gives CDR1 SGHRS, CDR2 YFSETQ. The CDR3 nucleotides read TGCGCCAGCAGCCCACAGATGAACACTGAAGCTTTCTTT. Protein product: CASSPQMNTEAFF.

This clone was observed a few times. V and J are TRBV11-2 and TRBJ2-3; weak D call: TRBD2 (5 bases). Trimming pared 7 bases from V and 4 bases from J, leaving 12 bases between. Per germline, CDR1 SGHAT and CDR2 FQNNGV. The CDR3 sequence is 13 residues long. CDR3 protein: CASTGVGPDTQYF. The CDR3 DNA sequence: TGTGCCAGCACCGGGGTTGGGCCAGATACGCAGTATTTT.

The J gene is TRBJ2-5, the V gene TRBV11-3; 12 bases fit TRBD1. The length of the CDR3 is 17 residues. The germline V gene encodes CDR1 SGHNT and CDR2 YENEEA. After removal of 4 bases from V and 0 bases from J, the junction contained 6 bases not matched to a gene. CDR3 region: CASSSGTGGAHQETQYF. The CDR3 bases are TGTGCCAGCAGCTCCGGGACAGGGGGCGCCCACCAAGAGACCCAGTACTTC.

This clone has more than one count but fewer than ten. CDR3 region: CASSQGPEFAGGETQYF. In DNA form, the CDR3 reads TGCGCCAGCAGCCAAGGACCGGAGTTTGCGGGGGGAGAGACCCAGTACTTC. The chain employs TRBV4-1 and TRBJ2-5; 8 bases match TRBD2. J gave up 4 bases and V 1 base, and 11 bases lay outside the gene matches. Germline V lookup: CDR1 MGHRA, CDR2 YSYEKL. The CDR3 has 17 residues.

This chain joins TRBV7-2 and TRBJ2-3; 13 bases line up with TRBD2. Germline CDR1 reads SGHTA; CDR2 reads FQGNSA. With V trimmed by 2 bases and J by 4 bases, 3 bases remained unmatched. The CDR3 runs to 16 residues. CDR3 coding DNA: TGTGCCAGCAGCTTAAGACTAGCGGGAGGTGCAGATACGCAGTATTTT. It specifies CASSLRLAGGADTQYF.

The CDR3 coding sequence is TGCGCCAGCAGCCCCACTAGCCCGGGGGAAGAGACCCAGTACTTC. This encodes CASSPTSPGEETQYF. The chain uses TRBV5-1 and TRBJ2-5, with a tentative D call TRBD2 (6 bases). Looked up from germline, CDR1 is SGHRS and CDR2 is YFSETQ. The V end lost 4 bases, the J end lost 3 bases, and 16 bases lay between the germline ends. This CDR3 is 15 amino acids long.

V usage is TRBV6-5 and J usage is TRBJ1-6; D remains ambiguous. Trimming shortened V by 6 bases and J by 6 bases, and 12 bases separated the two germline ends. Germline V gives CDR1 MNHEY, CDR2 SVGAGI. The CDR3 spans 14 residues. The CDR3 is CASSRDWSNSPLHF. As DNA, the CDR3 is TGTGCCAGCAGCAGAGACTGGTCTAATTCACCCCTCCACTTT.

This rearrangement joins TRBV5-1 to TRBJ2-7; 8 bases map to TRBD1. Trimming took 4 bases from V and 3 from J; bases not matched to a gene: 9. The germline CDR1 and CDR2 sequences are SGHRS and YFSETQ. The CDR3 extends over 15 amino acids. This chain's CDR3 is CASSANSGQDYEQYF. In nucleotides, the CDR3 is TGCGCCAGCAGCGCAAATTCGGGACAGGACTACGAGCAGTACTTC.

There are a few counts of this clone. V is TRBV4-3 and J is TRBJ2-1; the D gene is possibly TRBD1 (5 bases). This CDR3 is 16 amino acids long. The germline CDR1 and CDR2 sequences are LGHNA and YSLEER. V lost 0 bases, J lost 5 bases, and 14 bases lay in between. The CDR3 is CASSQDQGFVNNEQFF. DNA of the CDR3: TGCGCCAGCAGCCAAGATCAGGGCTTCGTTAACAATGAGCAGTTCTTC.

This clone was found a few times. The chain is built from TRBV19 and TRBJ1-3; D unresolved. Germline loops: CDR1 LNHDA, CDR2 SQIVND (reference sequence). The CDR3 covers 12 residues. Deletions cut 3 bases from V and 7 bases from J, with 7 bases between. CDR3 region: CASSIRGNTIYF. CDR3 nucleotides: TGTGCCAGTAGTATCCGAGGGAACACCATATATTTT.

This chain links TRBV15 with TRBJ2-5; 9 bases match TRBD1. CDR3 length: 14 amino acids. The germline CDR1 and CDR2 sequences are LNHNV and YYDKDF (reference sequence). Trimming at V came to 5 bases and at J to 4 bases, leaving 5 bases not matched to a gene. In DNA form, the CDR3 reads TGTGCCACCAGCTTCGGACAGGGGAGAGAGACCCAGTACTTC. Translation gives CATSFGQGRETQYF.

This clone has a handful of counts. The V call is TRBV6-5, the J call TRBJ2-3, with D perhaps matching TRBD1 (5 bases). The CDR3 length is 14 residues. The ends were cut back, 5 bases at V and 1 base at J, with 10 bases in the middle. Germline lookup yields CDR1 MNHEY and CDR2 SVGAGI. CDR3 coding DNA: TGTGCCAGCAGTCAGGGTCTAGGCACAGATACGCAGTATTTT. Protein: CASSQGLGTDTQYF.

This rearrangement joins TRBV9 to TRBJ2-1; 10 nucleotides line up with TRBD2. CDR1 is SGDLS, CDR2 YYNGEE, per germline. With V trimmed by 5 bases and J by 3 bases, 5 bases remained unmatched. The CDR3 runs 15 residues. CDR3 bases: TGTGCCAGCAGGGAAGCGGGAGGGCACTACAATGAGCAGTTCTTC. This sequence encodes CASREAGGHYNEQFF.

The chain recombines TRBV27 with TRBJ2-7; tentative D call: TRBD1 (5 bases). CDR1 is MNHEY and CDR2 is SMNVEV in the germline V gene (reference sequence). Trimming stripped 2 bases from V and 3 bases from J, with 8 bases between. The CDR3 totals 13 residues. DNA for the CDR3: TGTGCCAGCAGTTTAGGACACTACTACGAGCAGTACTTC. Translating it yields CASSLGHYYEQYF.

The chain recombines TRBV3-1 (or the pseudogene TRBV3-2) with TRBJ1-6; TRBD1 might be the D (6 bases). Germline V gene sequence: CDR1 LGHDT, CDR2 YNNKEL (reference sequence). CDR3 size: 13 residues. V was trimmed by 10 bases and J by 4 bases, leaving 11 bases between them. CDR3 loop: CATGGRYNSPLHF. The DNA of the CDR3 is TGTGCCACCGGGGGGCGGTATAATTCACCCCTCCACTTT.